These 11 T cell receptor beta chains share one sample of origin, sequenced in a study of metastatic and nonmetastatic thyroid tumors. Thyroid surgery took place with no prior treatment in any patient. TCRdb re-analyzed the PCR reads using MiXCR. The data show about 19,000 clones, 32% seen once. Sequences were obtained from adjacent normal tissue. The source is a female donor with papillary thyroid cancer or a benign thyroid nodule (not recorded which). Some clones in this sample may be carry-over from other donors' samples.

The DNA of the CDR3 is TGTGCCAGAAGATTTGAACTCCCCAAAGATACGCAGTATTTT. Translating gives CARRFELPKDTQYF. The V gene is TRBV28, the J gene TRBJ2-3; D call uncertain. CDR3 size: 14 residues. Germline V gene lookup returns CDR1 MDHEN and CDR2 SYDVKM. The V end lost 9 bases, the J end lost 5 bases, and 18 bases lay between the germline ends.

This clone has just one count. The chain couples TRBV19 to TRBJ1-5; the D gene is possibly TRBD1 (5 bases). The V end lost 3 bases, the J end lost 2 bases, and 14 bases lay between the germline ends. This CDR3 has 16 residues. Germline V gene sequence: CDR1 LNHDA, CDR2 SQIVND (reference sequence). CDR3 DNA sequence: TGTGCCAGTAGTATCTTGGGGGACGGGGGCAATCAGCCCCAGCATTTT. As protein: CASSILGDGGNQPQHF.

The J gene is TRBJ2-3, the V gene TRBV6-2 or TRBV6-3; 9 bases align to TRBD2. From germline, CDR1 is MNHEY and CDR2 SVGEGT. The CDR3 spans 15 residues. V shed 6 bases and J 2 bases; nucleotides not matched to a gene: 6. The CDR3 spells CASRRLAVDTDTQYF. Here the CDR3 DNA reads TGTGCCAGCAGGAGACTAGCGGTAGACACAGATACGCAGTATTTT.

V and J are TRBV6-1 and TRBJ2-7; possible D gene TRBD1, 5 bases. Germline V gene sequence: CDR1 MNHNS, CDR2 SASEGT. CDR3 length equals 13 residues. Trimming removed 10 bases from V and 9 bases from J, with 22 bases in between. CDR3 DNA: TGTGCCATCACTTTGTGCCGATGGGGCGCGCAGTACTTC. Translating gives CAITLCRWGAQYF.

The table lists this clone with a few counts. This rearrangement joins TRBV6-1 to TRBJ2-2, with TRBD2 identical over 7 bases. Looked up from germline, CDR1 is MNHNS and CDR2 is SASEGT. The CDR3 is 13 residues long. V dropped 8 bases and J dropped 4; count of bases not matched to a gene: 4. As DNA, the CDR3 is TGTGCCAGCTTTGGGGGGGGCACCGGGGAGCTGTTTTTT. Its protein product is CASFGGGTGELFF.

This clone has only a few counts. The J gene is TRBJ1-2, the V gene TRBV6-1, with D uncertain. The V gene lost 5 bases and the J gene lost 2 bases, with 12 bases spanning the gap. CDR3 length: 14 residues. Germline assignment: CDR1 MNHNS and CDR2 SASEGT. The CDR3 DNA sequence: TGTGCCAGCAGTTTGGGTTTCGGAAACTATGGCTACACCTTC. Its translation: CASSLGFGNYGYTF.

In this sample, this clone turned up many times. The chain links TRBV5-6 to TRBJ2-7; D gene uncertain. Germline V lookup: CDR1 SGHDT, CDR2 YYEEEE. V lost 4 bases, J lost 3 bases, and 8 bases lay in between. The CDR3 totals 12 residues. CDR3 nucleotides: TGTGCCAGCAGCCTACAGAGCTACGAGCAGTACTTC. Translating gives CASSLQSYEQYF.

This chain joins TRBV6-4 and TRBJ1-2; 12 bases agree with TRBD1. The CDR3 extends over 18 amino acids. Germline V gene lookup returns CDR1 MRHNA and CDR2 SNTAGT. J gave up 1 base and V 0 bases, and 6 bases lay outside the gene matches. The CDR3 nucleotides read TGTGCCAGCAGTGACTCGAAGGGACAGGGGGCTATTAACTATGGCTACACCTTC. It is translated as CASSDSKGQGAINYGYTF.

In its sample, this clone was seen once. The chain joins TRBV7-2 to TRBJ2-7; the D gene is possibly TRBD2 (6 bases). Germline CDR1 reads SGHTA; CDR2 reads FQGNSA. V was clipped by 2 bases and J by 6 bases, with 14 bases between them. CDR3 length: 14 amino acids. This chain's CDR3 is CASSLHGSGLEQYF. Here the CDR3 DNA reads TGTGCCAGCAGCTTACACGGGAGCGGGCTCGAGCAGTACTTC.

Concerning this clone: One junction end disagrees with the germline gene, perhaps due to a read error. The chain combines TRBV27 with TRBJ1-6, with a weak D call TRBD1 (6 bases). Germline V CDR1 and CDR2: MNHEY, SMNVEV (reference sequence). The CDR3 loop spans 17 amino acids. The CDR3 nucleotides read TGTGCCTGCAGTTTCACGGGGGGCCGATGGTATATATCACCCCTCCACTTT. Amino acids: CACSFTGGRWYISPLHF.

This clone was seen only a few times. The chain employs TRBV12-3 or TRBV12-4 and TRBJ2-7; D may be TRBD2 (5 bases). Trimming stripped 8 bases from V and 0 bases from J, with 14 bases between. The CDR3 spans 14 residues. The DNA of the CDR3 is TGTGCCAGCGGATTGGACGGGGTCTCCTACGAGCAGTACTTC. Protein: CASGLDGVSYEQYF.